The rows below give T cell receptor beta chains drawn from one sample of a study of T-cell memory formation after mild COVID-19. TCRdb recomputed calls from the 5' RACE reads with MiXCR, one row per CDR3 protein. The sample gives a few hundred thousand distinct CDR3 sequences, less than 25% of which show up once; 7.5% to 9.5% is in the top ten. The sample comprised PBMCs or a T cell subset sorted from them (not recorded which). The receptors shown here come from an adult woman who had mild COVID-19 (a few samples of this study predate the infection). Cell type and time point are not known. Each CDR3 is given with its conserved first and last residue.

length,V,J,CDR3
19,TRBV6-2/TRBV6-3,TRBJ2-5,CASSYSIEKLAGNQETQYF
15,TRBV19,TRBJ1-5,CATLEGYSSNQPQHF
14,TRBV5-1,TRBJ2-5,CASSFDSAQETQYF
18,TRBV27,TRBJ1-2,CASSFRANSDRRNYGYTF
14,TRBV6-6,TRBJ2-3,CASRQGRTVDTQYF
13,TRBV7-9,TRBJ2-4,CASSLAGKNIQYF
15,TRBV7-9,TRBJ2-5,CASSFVQTDQETQYF
15,TRBV29-1,TRBJ1-5,CSVGQGTGSNQPQHF
13,TRBV23-1,TRBJ2-5,CASRISVRETQYF
20,TRBV7-6,TRBJ2-5,CASSDTSSRQGYFPQETQYF
15,TRBV6-5,TRBJ2-1,CARASSGQNKNEQFF
16,TRBV10-3,TRBJ2-1,CAISSRLAGVSNEQFF
14,TRBV29-1,TRBJ2-1,CSILEGPVYNEQFF
14,TRBV2,TRBJ1-2,CASSEGRGLGGYTF
18,TRBV15,TRBJ2-3,CATSRPSGRGENTDTQYF
15,TRBV9,TRBJ2-7,CASSPWDAPSYEQYF
14,TRBV5-1,TRBJ1-6,CASSSGRDNSPLHF
16,TRBV12-3/TRBV12-4,TRBJ2-1,CASSPGHPNGYNEQFF
16,TRBV9,TRBJ2-1,CASSVDAGGPYNEQFF
15,TRBV12-3/TRBV12-4,TRBJ2-7,CASSLRGGRAYEQYF
13,TRBV19,TRBJ1-1,CASSRNRGNEAFF
14,TRBV4-3,TRBJ1-2,CASSREDRGEGYTF
16,TRBV4-1,TRBJ2-1,CASSHPTSGLYNEQFF
14,TRBV24-1,TRBJ2-7,CATSVPPSGSGQYF